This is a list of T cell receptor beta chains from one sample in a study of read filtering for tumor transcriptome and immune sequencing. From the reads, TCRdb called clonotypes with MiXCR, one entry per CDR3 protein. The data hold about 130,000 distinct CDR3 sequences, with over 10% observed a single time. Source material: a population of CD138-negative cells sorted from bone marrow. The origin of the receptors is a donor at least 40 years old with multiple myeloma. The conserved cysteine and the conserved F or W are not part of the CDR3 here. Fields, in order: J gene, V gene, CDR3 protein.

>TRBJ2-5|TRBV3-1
ASSQDRETQY
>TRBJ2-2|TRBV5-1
ASKLGQGPNTGELF
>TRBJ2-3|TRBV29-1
SVEDRGSTDTQY
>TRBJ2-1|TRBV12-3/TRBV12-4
ASSPGLAGGDEQF
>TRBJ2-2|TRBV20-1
SAITIQARGTGELF
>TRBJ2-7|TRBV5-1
ASSAAGVHYEQY
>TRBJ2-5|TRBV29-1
SGGKTGAFQGTQY
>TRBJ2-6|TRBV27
ASSRGGFSLSGANVLT
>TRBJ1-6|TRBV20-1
SAPEDRVDWAYNSPLH
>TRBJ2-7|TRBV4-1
ASSQGTSDHYEQY
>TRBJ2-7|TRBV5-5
ASSSPGRGYEQY
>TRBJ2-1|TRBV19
ASRNYAGSSSYNEQF
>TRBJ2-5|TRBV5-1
ASRPLGRQETQY
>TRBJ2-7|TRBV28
ASRTPSGLTYEQY
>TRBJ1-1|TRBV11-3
ASSSLGSNTEAF
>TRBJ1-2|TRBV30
AGNRGRALGYGYT
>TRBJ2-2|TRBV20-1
SARGGGFNTGELF
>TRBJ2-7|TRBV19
ASSSFSGTELYEQY
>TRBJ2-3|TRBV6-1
ASSEGGSFGDTQY
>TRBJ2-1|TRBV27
ASSFQGGRAHEQF